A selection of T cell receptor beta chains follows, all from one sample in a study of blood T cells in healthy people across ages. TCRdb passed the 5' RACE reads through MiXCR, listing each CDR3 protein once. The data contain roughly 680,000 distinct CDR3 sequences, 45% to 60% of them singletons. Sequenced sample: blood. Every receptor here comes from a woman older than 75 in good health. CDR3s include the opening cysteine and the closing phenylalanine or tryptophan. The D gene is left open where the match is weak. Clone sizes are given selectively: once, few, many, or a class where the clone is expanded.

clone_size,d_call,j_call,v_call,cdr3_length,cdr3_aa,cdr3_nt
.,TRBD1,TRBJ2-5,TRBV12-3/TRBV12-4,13,CASSAGTGETQYF,TGTGCCAGCAGTGCAGGGACAGGGGAGACCCAGTACTTC
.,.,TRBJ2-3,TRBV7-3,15,CASRSPGASTDTQYF,TGTGCCAGCCGATCCCCGGGGGCTAGCACAGATACGCAGTATTTT
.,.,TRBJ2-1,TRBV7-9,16,CASSSTTGAEFNEQFF,TGTGCCAGCAGCTCGACCACCGGGGCAGAATTTAATGAGCAGTTCTTC
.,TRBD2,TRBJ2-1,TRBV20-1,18,CSARVLGGSGTRYNEQFF,TGCAGTGCTAGAGTACTAGGAGGTAGCGGGACCAGATACAATGAGCAGTTCTTC
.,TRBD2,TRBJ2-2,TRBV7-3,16,CASSLEGTRWTGELFF,TGTGCCAGCAGCTTAGAAGGGACTAGATGGACCGGGGAGCTGTTTTTT
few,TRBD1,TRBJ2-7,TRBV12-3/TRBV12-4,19,CASSLMGQGGFHPNYEQYF,TGTGCCAGCAGCCTAATGGGACAGGGAGGTTTCCATCCTAACTACGAGCAGTACTTC
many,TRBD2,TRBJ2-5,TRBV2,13,CASTGTRRETQYF,TGTGCCAGCACTGGGACTAGAAGAGAGACCCAGTACTTC
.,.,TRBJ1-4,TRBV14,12,CASVPEWGKLFF,TGTGCCAGCGTACCTGAGTGGGGAAAACTGTTTTTT
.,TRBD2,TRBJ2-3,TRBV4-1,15,CASSQSGTNLNTQYF,TGCGCCAGCAGCCAATCCGGGACTAACCTGAATACGCAGTATTTT
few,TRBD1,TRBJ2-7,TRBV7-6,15,CASSNGDRGTYEQYF,TGTGCCAGCAGCAATGGGGACAGGGGAACCTACGAGCAGTACTTC
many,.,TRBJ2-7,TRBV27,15,CASSFNGLTGAEQYF,TGTGCCAGCAGTTTCAATGGACTAACCGGGGCCGAGCAGTACTTC
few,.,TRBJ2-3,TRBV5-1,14,CASSSDLNTDTQYF,TGCGCCAGCAGCTCTGACTTGAACACAGATACGCAGTATTTT
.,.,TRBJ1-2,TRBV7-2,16,CASSLGTLGFLYGYTF,TGTGCCAGCAGCTTAGGAACATTAGGGTTTCTTTATGGCTACACCTTC
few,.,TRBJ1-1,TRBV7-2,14,CASSLAQGTREAFF,TGTGCCAGCAGCTTAGCTCAGGGGACCCGAGAAGCTTTCTTT
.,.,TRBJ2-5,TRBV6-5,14,CASHGDAGQGTQYF,TGTGCCAGCCACGGGGACGCGGGTCAAGGGACCCAGTACTTC
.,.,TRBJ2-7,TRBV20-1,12,CSASHALYEQYF,TGCAGTGCTAGTCACGCCCTCTACGAGCAGTACTTC
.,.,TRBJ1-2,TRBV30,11,CAWSPGLGYTF,TGTGCCTGGAGTCCAGGGTTGGGCTACACCTTC
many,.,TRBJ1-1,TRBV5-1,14,CASSLRGMNTEAFF,TGTGCCAGCAGCTTACGGGGTATGAACACTGAAGCTTTCTTT
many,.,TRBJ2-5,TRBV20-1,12,CSATGHQETQYF,TGCAGTGCTACGGGTCACCAAGAGACCCAGTACTTC
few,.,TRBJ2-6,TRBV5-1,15,CASSYRTAGANVLTF,TGCGCCAGCAGCTATAGGACAGCTGGGGCCAACGTCCTGACTTTC
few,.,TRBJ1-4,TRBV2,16,CASSRGRVAANEKLFF,TGTGCCAGCAGTAGGGGAAGGGTCGCGGCTAATGAAAAACTGTTTTTT
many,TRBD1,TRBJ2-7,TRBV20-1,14,CSAQRARGPLEQYF,TGCAGTGCCCAACGAGCGAGGGGGCCCCTCGAGCAGTACTTC
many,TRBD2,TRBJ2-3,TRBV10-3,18,CAIGSGTRGGVLTDTQYF,TGTGCCATCGGATCCGGGACTAGAGGGGGTGTGCTCACAGATACGCAGTATTTT
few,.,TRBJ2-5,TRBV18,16,CASSPLRQDPQETQYF,TGTGCCAGCTCACCATTAAGGCAGGACCCCCAAGAGACCCAGTACTTC
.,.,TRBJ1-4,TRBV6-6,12,CASSRGTEKLFF,TGTGCCAGCAGTCGAGGGACTGAAAAACTGTTTTTT
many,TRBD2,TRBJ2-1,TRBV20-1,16,CSARDPTSGGYNEQFF,TGCAGTGCTAGAGACCCGACTAGCGGGGGTTACAATGAGCAGTTCTTC
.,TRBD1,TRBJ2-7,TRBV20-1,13,CSAREDREDEQYF,TGCAGTGCTAGGGAAGACAGGGAAGACGAGCAGTACTTC
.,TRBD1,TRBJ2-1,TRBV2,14,CASSLDRGDNEQFF,TGTGCCAGCAGTTTGGACAGGGGAGACAATGAGCAGTTCTTC
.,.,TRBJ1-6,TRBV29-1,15,CSVAIGRADNSPLHF,TGCAGCGTTGCCATCGGCAGGGCGGATAATTCACCCCTCCACTTT
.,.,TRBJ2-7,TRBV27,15,CASSLFGAGIYEQYF,TGTGCCAGCAGTTTATTCGGGGCGGGAATCTACGAGCAGTACTTC
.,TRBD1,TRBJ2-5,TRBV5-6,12,CASSQTGMTQYF,TGTGCCAGCAGCCAGACAGGGATGACCCAGTACTTC
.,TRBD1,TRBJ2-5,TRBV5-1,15,CASSFAPGGVETQYF,TGCGCCAGCAGCTTCGCCCCAGGGGGCGTCGAGACCCAGTACTTC
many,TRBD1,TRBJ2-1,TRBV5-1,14,CASKPGQSYNEQFF,TGCGCCAGCAAGCCGGGACAGTCCTACAATGAGCAGTTCTTC
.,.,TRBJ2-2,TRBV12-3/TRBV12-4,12,CASSFHTGELFF,TGTGCCAGCAGTTTTCACACCGGGGAGCTGTTTTTT
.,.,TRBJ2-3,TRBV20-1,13,CSARDLATDTQYF,TGCAGTGCTAGAGATTTGGCCACAGATACGCAGTATTTT
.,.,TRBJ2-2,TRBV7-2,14,CASSRRQVTGELFF,TGTGCCAGCAGCCGCAGACAGGTCACCGGGGAGCTGTTTTTT
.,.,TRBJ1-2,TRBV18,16,CASSPIFNFRESGYTF,TGTGCCAGCTCACCCATATTTAACTTCAGGGAAAGTGGCTACACCTTC